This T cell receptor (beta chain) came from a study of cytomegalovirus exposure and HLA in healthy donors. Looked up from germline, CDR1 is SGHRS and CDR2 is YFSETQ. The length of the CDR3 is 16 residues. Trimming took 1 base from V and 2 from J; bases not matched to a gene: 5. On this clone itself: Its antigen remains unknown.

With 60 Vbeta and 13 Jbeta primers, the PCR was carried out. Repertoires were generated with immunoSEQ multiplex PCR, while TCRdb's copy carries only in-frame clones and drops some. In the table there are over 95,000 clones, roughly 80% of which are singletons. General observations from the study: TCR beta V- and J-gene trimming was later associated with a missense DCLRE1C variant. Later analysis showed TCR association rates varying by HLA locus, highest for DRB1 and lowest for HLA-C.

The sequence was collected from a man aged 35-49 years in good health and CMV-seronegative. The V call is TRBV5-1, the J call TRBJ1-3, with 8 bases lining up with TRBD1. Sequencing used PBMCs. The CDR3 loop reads CASSLTGQGPGNTIYF. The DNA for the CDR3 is TGCGCCAGCAGCTTGACTGGACAGGGACCTGGAAACACCATATATTTT.